This T cell receptor beta chain was documented in a study of T cells in Graves' hyperthyroidism and ophthalmopathy (dated by TCRdb to the late 2010s). Regarding the study in general: Peripheral blood was collected at initial diagnosis, before any treatment. According to the paper, TCR Vbeta CDR3 sequencing was carried out on about 140 peripheral blood samples, which came from 40 to 45 ophthalmopathy, under 85 hyperthyroidism and roughly 17 progressor patients. To identify distinguishing TCR V-J signatures, a discovery cohort of around 100 patients was used, comprising 43 with Graves' ophthalmopathy and 57 with stable Graves' hyperthyroidism. The 95 to 100 discovery patients were randomly split 7:3 into training and test sets. In addition, the study compared T-cell repertoires in thyroid tissue and in blood from about 6 Graves' hyperthyroidism patients. After blood sampling, hyperthyroidism patients were treated with methimazole at a starting dose of 30 mg daily, and ophthalmopathy patients were treated with high-dose intravenous methylprednisolone. Prospective prediction of ophthalmopathy was tested in an independent validation cohort consisting of roughly 20 hyperthyroidism patients and 17 patients who later progressed to ophthalmopathy.

This clonotype occurred many times. Its antigen is unknown. Qualities for individual bases were not recorded, and no much larger clone is one base off. Amplification of TCR beta CDR3 regions was carried out from RNA transcripts. The TCR CDR3 was subjected to a first round of RT-PCR using the HTBI primer set and the Qiagen OneStep RT-PCR kit. A second multiplex PCR round built the libraries, followed by size selection and purification. Libraries were sequenced paired-end with 100 bp reads on an Illumina HiSeq2000. Concerning the study's data processing: Raw data were processed with SOAPnuke, discarding reads with adapters, uncalled bases, mean Phred below 15, or no exact constant-primer or identifier match. COPE v1.2.5 was used to merge the high-quality paired reads, and each unique nucleotide sequence was defined as a clonotype. MiTCR v1.1 was used to align the clonotypes against IMGT TRBV, TRBD and TRBJ reference segments. Analysis was restricted to V-J combinations with a frequency above 0.0001, which covered 99.2% of repertoires. A TCS score was defined as the ratio between F50 (clonal expansion) and ExV (chaos), using BLOSUM62-based TCRdist between CDR3 peptides within each V-J. Welch's t-statistics and random forest reduced 500 to 550 V-J features to roughly 13, which were used in a naive Bayes classifier (R e1071). Thyroid-blood repertoire similarity was quantified with the Morisita-Horn index. TCRdb cleaned the public reads at Q25 with fastp, built clones with MiXCR and kept in-frame beta chains. Identical CDR3 protein sequences are pooled into one entry, listed with their most common genes and DNA. None of the V and J calls come from the authors' own analysis; TCRdb made them. This sample has about 760,000 distinct CDR3 sequences in its table, and just over 35% of those were observed once. The top ten hold less than 35% of the sample.

From a lookup of the germline V gene, CDR1 and CDR2 are SGHVS and FNYEAQ. The junction shows trimming of 1 base on V and 5 bases on J, plus 11 bases between the germline ends. Reading from cysteine to phenylalanine, the CDR3 counts 14 amino acids. Left in the record is the CDR3 DNA by itself, 42 bases read in frame from the first base. Broad study findings and their caveats: In validation, the model predicted progression to ophthalmopathy with 60% to 71% sensitivity and around 72% specificity, a median of approximately 6.7 months before onset. Most expanded thyroid clonotypes (frequency above 0.001) were also detected in blood, suggesting blood repertoires may reflect thyroid immune responses. In cross-validation, a model built on a 13 V-J signature told ophthalmopathy apart from stable hyperthyroidism with under 90% sensitivity and about 81% specificity, and in testing the same model reached 80%/75%. Sample size was not statistically predetermined, and blinding of investigators to group allocation was not performed.

Graves' hyperthyroidism was defined as stable when no progression to ophthalmopathy occurred over 18 months of follow-up. Hyperthyroidism patients were newly diagnosed, had a disease duration of under 2 months, and were aged 18 to 65 years. Exclusion was applied to patients with uncontrolled infections, other autoimmune diseases, pregnancy or lactation. Diagnoses were established on the basis of clinical symptoms, serum thyroxine and TRAb, thyroid ultrasound, and orbital computed tomography. PBMCs were isolated from 7.5 to 10 ml of fresh peripheral blood by Ficoll-Paque density gradient centrifugation. Total RNA was extracted with Trizol reagent, and quality was checked on an Agilent 2100 Bioanalyzer.

The rearrangement joined TRBV7-6 to TRBJ1-1; no D gene is confidently identified. The source material was blood. This receptor was identified in a woman in her 40s with Graves' hyperthyroidism. The bases read TGTGCCAGCAGCTTAGGGGCTGTCGGGACTGAAGCTTTCTTT. Translated, it gives CASSLGAVGTEAFF.